The T cell receptor beta chain under discussion was sequenced for a study of T cells in Graves' hyperthyroidism and ophthalmopathy. Study-level information: At initial diagnosis, before any treatment had begun, peripheral blood was obtained.

From RNA transcripts, TCR beta CDR3 regions were amplified. With the HTBI primer set, the TCR CDR3 went through a first round of RT-PCR. TCRdb recomputed calls from the multiplex PCR reads with MiXCR, one row per CDR3 protein. In the table there are about 200,000 distinct CDR3 sequences, less than 20% of which are singletons. V gave up 5 bases and J gave up 3 bases, with 13 bases separating them. The CDR3 contains 15 residues. The germline CDR1 and CDR2 sequences are SEHNR and FQNEAQ (reference sequence). Study results and caveats: Blood samples included most of the expanded thyroid clonotypes exceeding 0.001. Ophthalmopathy was distinguished from stable hyperthyroidism by 13 V-J signatures. Ophthalmopathy, as predicted by the model, came a median around 6.7 months after the prediction.

Concerning this clonotype: Its antigen is as yet unknown.

The chain employs TRBV7-9 and TRBJ1-4, with D tentatively TRBD1 (6 bases). Sequences were obtained from blood. The TCR originated in a woman aged 45-60 years with Graves' hyperthyroidism. CDR3 coding DNA: TGTGCCAGCAGCACAAGACAGGCCTCTAATGAAAAACTGTTTTTT. Translated, it gives CASSTRQASNEKLFF.